This T cell receptor (beta chain) was obtained from a study of CD4 and CD8 cells across lung adenocarcinoma regions. TCRdb redid the calling of the PCR reads with MiXCR, one entry per CDR3 protein. The table has 10,000 to 11,000 distinct CDR3 sequences, 40% to 65% seen once. Germline V gene lookup returns CDR1 LGHNA and CDR2 YNFKEQ. The CDR3 consists of 15 residues. The patients had localized lung adenocarcinoma, a non-small cell subtype. This chain joins TRBV4-2 and TRBJ2-1; possibly TRBD2 for D (6 bases). The assigned J gene may be wrong: the sequence end matches TRBJ2-5 better. Sequencing was carried out using CD4+ T cells from the center of a lung tumor. This TCR came from a male donor with lung adenocarcinoma. The CD4 and CD8 labels of this study may be unreliable. CDR3 coding DNA: TGTGCCAGCAGTCAAAGCGGGCCTCAAGGGGAGACCCAGTACTTC. This encodes CASSQSGPQGETQYF.